A selection of T cell receptor beta chains follows, all from one sample in a study of CD8+CD57+ T cells in acquired aplastic anemia. TCRdb ran MiXCR on the reads and lists one entry per CDR3 protein. The sample has some 150,000 distinct CDR3 sequences; 71% are singletons. The sample taken for sequencing was sorted CD4+, CD8+, or CD8+CD57+ T cells (not recorded which) from PBMCs. These receptor sequences come from a human donor with aplastic anemia. CDR3s include the opening cysteine and the closing phenylalanine or tryptophan. A D gene is named only where the DNA matches it firmly. Some rows mark clone size as missing; the rest say once, few, many or name a class of expanded clone.

j_call clone_size v_call d_call cdr3_aa cdr3_nt
TRBJ1-1 once TRBV7-3 NA CASSRGLNTEAFF TGTGCCAGCAGCCGAGGTTTGAACACTGAAGCTTTCTTT
TRBJ2-7 NA TRBV5-4 NA CASSLARLGGRQSIYEQYF TGTGCCAGCAGCTTGGCTAGACTAGGGGGGAGACAGTCCATCTACGAGCAGTACTTC
TRBJ2-1 NA TRBV6-4 TRBD1 CASSRTGATDTQFF TGTGCCAGCAGCCGGACAGGAGCCACAGATACGCAGTTCTTC
TRBJ1-2 NA TRBV11-2 NA CASSTYTRAEYGGYTF TGTGCCAGCAGCACCTATACCCGGGCCGAATATGGTGGCTACACCTTC
TRBJ2-7 once TRBV7-8 TRBD2 CASSLGGMTSGEEQYF TGTGCCAGCAGCTTAGGGGGGATGACTAGCGGGGAGGAGCAGTACTTC
TRBJ2-7 NA TRBV2 NA CASRVTSYEQYF TGTGCCAGCAGAGTAACTAGCTACGAGCAGTACTTC
TRBJ2-1 NA TRBV29-1 NA CSVPTLLNEQFF TGCAGCGTTCCGACTCTCCTCAATGAGCAGTTCTTC
TRBJ2-3 NA TRBV29-1 NA CSVARVGGMNTQYF TGCAGCGTCGCTAGGGTGGGAGGCATGAATACGCAGTATTTT
TRBJ1-6 NA TRBV7-2 TRBD1 CASSLTRTGNSPLHF TGTGCCAGCAGTTTAACTCGGACAGGCAACTCACCCCTCCACTTT
TRBJ2-7 NA TRBV5-8 NA CASSNPPVGDYEQYF TGTGCCAGCAGCAACCCCCCTGTCGGAGACTACGAGCAGTACTTC
TRBJ1-2 NA TRBV24-1 NA CATSEGGGSNYGYTF TGTGCCACCAGTGAAGGCGGGGGCTCTAACTATGGCTACACCTTC
TRBJ2-3 few TRBV10-3 TRBD2 CAISERRGFTDTQYF TGTGCCATCAGTGAAAGGCGGGGGTTCACAGATACGCAGTATTTT
TRBJ2-5 NA TRBV19 NA CASSVERGETQYF TGTGCCAGCAGTGTCGAGAGGGGAGAGACCCAGTACTTC
TRBJ2-7 few TRBV20-1 TRBD1 CSARDRVYEQYF TGCAGTGCCCGGGACAGGGTCTACGAGCAGTACTTC
TRBJ2-1 once TRBV20-1 NA CSARLDSELGYNEQFF TGCAGTGCTAGGTTAGATAGCGAACTGGGATACAATGAGCAGTTCTTC
TRBJ1-5 once TRBV2 TRBD1 CASSKTGSQPQHF TGTGCCAGCAGCAAGACAGGGTCCCAGCCCCAGCATTTT
TRBJ2-1 many TRBV20-1 NA CSARDSSEQFF TGCAGTGCTAGAGATAGCAGTGAGCAGTTCTTC
TRBJ2-5 few TRBV7-3 NA CASSLETWYF TGTGCCAGCAGCTTAGAAACTTGGTACTTC
TRBJ1-1 NA TRBV7-2 NA CASSSSGSTEAFF TGTGCCAGCAGCTCTTCTGGGTCAACTGAAGCTTTCTTT
TRBJ1-6 few TRBV7-9 NA CASSSGGNSPLHF TGTGCCAGCAGCTCTGGGGGGAATTCACCCCTCCACTTT
TRBJ2-7 NA TRBV2 NA CATRGGSAYEQYF TGTGCCACCCGAGGCGGGTCGGCCTACGAGCAGTACTTC
TRBJ2-1 few TRBV7-7 TRBD1 CASSTGQVPNEQFF TGTGCTAGCAGCACCGGACAGGTCCCCAATGAGCAGTTCTTC
TRBJ2-3 NA TRBV5-1 TRBD2 CASSLGAGGADTQYF TGTGCCAGCAGCTTAGGGGCGGGAGGGGCAGATACGCAGTATTTT
TRBJ1-2 NA TRBV12-3/TRBV12-4 NA CASSLAHYTF TGTGCCAGCAGTTTAGCTCACTACACCTTC
TRBJ1-5 NA TRBV19 TRBD1 CASSFDRGGNQPQHF TGTGCCAGTAGTTTTGACAGGGGAGGAAATCAGCCCCAGCATTTT
TRBJ2-5 few TRBV7-6 TRBD2 CASSFSGAETQYF TGTGCCAGCAGCTTTAGCGGGGCCGAGACCCAGTACTTC
TRBJ1-6 NA TRBV19 NA CASTSREKGYNSPLHF TGTGCCAGTACCTCACGCGAAAAGGGGTATAATTCACCCCTCCACTTT
TRBJ2-1 NA TRBV7-8 NA CASSQISDNEQFF TGTGCCAGCAGCCAAATCAGCGACAATGAGCAGTTCTTC
TRBJ1-5 few TRBV19 NA CASKFRGSQPQHF TGTGCCAGTAAGTTTCGTGGGTCTCAGCCCCAGCATTTT
TRBJ1-6 NA TRBV15 NA CATSPFLRSPLHF TGTGCCACCAGCCCGTTCTTACGTTCACCCCTCCACTTT
TRBJ2-7 NA TRBV15 NA CATSREGVDGLTQESYEQYF TGTGCCACCAGCAGAGAAGGGGTGGACGGACTGACTCAGGAATCCTACGAGCAGTACTTC
TRBJ2-5 few TRBV7-2 NA CASSLALGRQYF TGTGCCAGCAGCTTAGCGTTGGGACGGCAGTACTTC
TRBJ2-7 NA TRBV29-1 NA CSVRGQIDEQYF TGCAGCGTAAGGGGCCAGATAGACGAGCAGTACTTC
TRBJ1-6 NA TRBV7-9 NA CASSLQGDSPLHF TGTGCCAGCAGCCTTCAGGGTGATTCACCCCTCCACTTT
TRBJ2-7 NA TRBV5-1 TRBD2 CASRWTSGREQYF TGCGCCAGCAGGTGGACTAGCGGGAGGGAGCAGTACTTC
TRBJ2-7 NA TRBV2 NA CASSPRDTSIPYEQYF TGTGCCAGCAGTCCCCGGGACACCTCGATCCCATACGAGCAGTACTTC
TRBJ2-7 few TRBV20-1 NA CSAREGDTRSYEQYF TGCAGTGCTAGAGAGGGGGACACTCGCTCCTACGAGCAGTACTTC
TRBJ2-2 NA TRBV20-1 TRBD2 CSARDTTSGLSNTGDLFF TGCAGTGCTAGAGATACGACTAGCGGTCTCTCGAACACCGGGGACCTGTTTTTT
TRBJ2-7 NA TRBV7-2 NA CASSFPGRPQQYF TGTGCCAGCAGCTTTCCCGGGAGACCACAACAGTACTTC
TRBJ2-5 NA TRBV24-1 TRBD2 CATSARALAGGSIQETQYF TGTGCCACCAGTGCTAGAGCCTTGGCGGGGGGCTCTATCCAAGAGACCCAGTACTTC
TRBJ2-3 NA TRBV5-1 TRBD2 CASSSADLLAGRADTQYF TGCGCCAGCAGCTCAGCCGACCTTCTAGCGGGGAGGGCAGATACGCAGTATTTT